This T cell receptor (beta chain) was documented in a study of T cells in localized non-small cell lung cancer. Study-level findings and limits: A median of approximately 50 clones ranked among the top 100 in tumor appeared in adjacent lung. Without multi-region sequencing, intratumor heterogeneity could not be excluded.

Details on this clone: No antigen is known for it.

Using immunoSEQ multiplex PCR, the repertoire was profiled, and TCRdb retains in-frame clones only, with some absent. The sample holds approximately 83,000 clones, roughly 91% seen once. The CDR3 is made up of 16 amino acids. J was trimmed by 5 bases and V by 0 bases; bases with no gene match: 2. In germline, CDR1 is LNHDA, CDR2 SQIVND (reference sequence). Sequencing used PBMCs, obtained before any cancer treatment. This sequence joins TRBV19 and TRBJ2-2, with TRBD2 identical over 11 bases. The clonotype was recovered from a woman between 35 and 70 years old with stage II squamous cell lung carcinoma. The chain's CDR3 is CASSIDSGRGTGELFF. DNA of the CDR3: TGTGCCAGTAGTATAGATAGCGGGAGGGGAACCGGGGAGCTGTTTTTT.